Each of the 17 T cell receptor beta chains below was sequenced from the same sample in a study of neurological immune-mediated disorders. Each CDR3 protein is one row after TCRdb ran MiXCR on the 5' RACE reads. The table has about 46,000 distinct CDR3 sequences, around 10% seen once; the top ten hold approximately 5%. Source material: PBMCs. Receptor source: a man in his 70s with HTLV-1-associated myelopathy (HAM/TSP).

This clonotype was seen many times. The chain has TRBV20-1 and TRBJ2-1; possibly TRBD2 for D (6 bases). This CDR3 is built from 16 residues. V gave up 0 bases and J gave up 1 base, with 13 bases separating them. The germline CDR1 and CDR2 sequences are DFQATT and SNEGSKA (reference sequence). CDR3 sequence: CSAREAGANSYNEQFF. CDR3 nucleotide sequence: TGCAGTGCTAGAGAAGCGGGCGCTAATTCCTACAATGAGCAGTTCTTC.

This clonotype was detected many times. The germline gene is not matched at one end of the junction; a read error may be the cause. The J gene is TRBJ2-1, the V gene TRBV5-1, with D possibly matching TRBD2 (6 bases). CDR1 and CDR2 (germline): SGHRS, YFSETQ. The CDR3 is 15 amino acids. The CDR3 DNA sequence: TGCGCCAGCAGATTGGGGACTGGTACTTCCAATGAGCAGTTCTTC. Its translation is CASRLGTGTSNEQFF.

CDR3 in DNA: TGTGCCAGCAGCCCCCAACCAACACGTTCACCCCTCCACTTT. Translation: CASSPQPTRSPLHF. The V call is TRBV11-2, the J call TRBJ1-6; no reliable D call. Trimming left V 5 bases short and J 9 bases short, with 14 bases between. The V gene's germline CDR1 is SGHAT and CDR2 FQNNGV. The CDR3 contains 14 residues.

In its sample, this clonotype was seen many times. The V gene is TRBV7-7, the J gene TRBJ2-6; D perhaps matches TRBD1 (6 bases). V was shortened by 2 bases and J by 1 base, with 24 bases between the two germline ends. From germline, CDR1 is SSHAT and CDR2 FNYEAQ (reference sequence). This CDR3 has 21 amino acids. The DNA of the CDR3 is TGTGCCAGCAGCTTATGGCCGACAGGTGGGATCGGAGGTTCTGGGGCCAACGTCCTGACTTTC. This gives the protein CASSLWPTGGIGGSGANVLTF.

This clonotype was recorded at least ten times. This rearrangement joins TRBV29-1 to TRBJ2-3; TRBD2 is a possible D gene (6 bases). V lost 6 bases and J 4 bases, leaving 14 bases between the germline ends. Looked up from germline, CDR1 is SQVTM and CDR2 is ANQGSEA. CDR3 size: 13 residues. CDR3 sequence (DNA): TGCAGCGTCGAGTTCGGGAGCGCAGATACGCAGTATTTT. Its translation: CSVEFGSADTQYF.

The CDR3, as DNA: TGCGCCAGCAGCTTGGGGACAGGGGATCAGCCCCAGCATTTT. It specifies CASSLGTGDQPQHF. The rearrangement joins TRBV5-1 to TRBJ1-5, with 9 bases identical to TRBD1. The V gene end was trimmed by 0 bases and the J gene end by 5 bases; junction bases not matched to a gene: 0. Per the germline V gene, CDR1 is SGHRS and CDR2 is YFSETQ. The CDR3 runs to 14 residues.

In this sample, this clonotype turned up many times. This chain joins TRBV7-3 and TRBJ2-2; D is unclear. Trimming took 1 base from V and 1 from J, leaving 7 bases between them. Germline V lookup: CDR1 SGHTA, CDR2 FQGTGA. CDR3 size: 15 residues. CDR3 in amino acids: CASSLSSLNTGELFF. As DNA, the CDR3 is TGTGCCAGCAGCTTAAGTTCCCTGAACACCGGGGAGCTGTTTTTT.

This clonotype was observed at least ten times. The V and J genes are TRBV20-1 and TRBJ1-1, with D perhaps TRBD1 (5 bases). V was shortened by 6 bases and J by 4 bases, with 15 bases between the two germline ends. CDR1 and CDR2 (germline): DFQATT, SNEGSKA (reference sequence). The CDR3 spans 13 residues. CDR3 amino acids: CSARQTVLTEAFF. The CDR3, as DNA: TGCAGTGCGCGACAGACAGTCCTCACTGAAGCTTTCTTT.

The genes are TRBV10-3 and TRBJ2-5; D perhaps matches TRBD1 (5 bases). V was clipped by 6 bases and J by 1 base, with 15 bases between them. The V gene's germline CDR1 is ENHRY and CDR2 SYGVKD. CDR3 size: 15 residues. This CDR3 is CAISDLGRTQETQYF. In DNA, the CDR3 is TGTGCCATCAGCGACCTGGGGCGGACCCAAGAGACCCAGTACTTC.

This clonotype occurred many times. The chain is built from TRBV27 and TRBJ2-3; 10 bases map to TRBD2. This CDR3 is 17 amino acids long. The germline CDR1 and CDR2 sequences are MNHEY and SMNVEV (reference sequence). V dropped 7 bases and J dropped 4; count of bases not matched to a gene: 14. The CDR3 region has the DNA TGTGCCAGCACCCCAAACGGAAAGCGGGAGGGATCAGATACGCAGTATTTT. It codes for CASTPNGKREGSDTQYF.

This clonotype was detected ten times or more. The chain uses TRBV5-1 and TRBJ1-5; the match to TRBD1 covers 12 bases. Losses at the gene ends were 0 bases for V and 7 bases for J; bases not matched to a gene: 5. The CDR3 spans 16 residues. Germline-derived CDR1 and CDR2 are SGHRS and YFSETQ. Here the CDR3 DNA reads TGCGCCAGCAGCTTGGACCCGGGACAGGGGGCCCAGCCCCAGCATTTT. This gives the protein CASSLDPGQGAQPQHF.

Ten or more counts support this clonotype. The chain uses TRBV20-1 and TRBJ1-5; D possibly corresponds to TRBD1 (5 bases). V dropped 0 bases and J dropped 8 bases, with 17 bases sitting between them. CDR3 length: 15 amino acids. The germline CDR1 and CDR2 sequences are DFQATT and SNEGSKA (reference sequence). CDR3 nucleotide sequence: TGCAGTGCTAGAGAAGTGGGGGTTGGGGGTAAGCCCCAGCATTTT. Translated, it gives CSAREVGVGGKPQHF.

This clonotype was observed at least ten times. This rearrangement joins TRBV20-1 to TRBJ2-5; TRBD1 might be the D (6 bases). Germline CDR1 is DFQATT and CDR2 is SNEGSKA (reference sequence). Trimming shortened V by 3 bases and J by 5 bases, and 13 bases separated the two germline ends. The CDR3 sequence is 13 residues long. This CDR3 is CSARGATWETQYF. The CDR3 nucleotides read TGCAGTGCTAGGGGGGCCACGTGGGAGACCCAGTACTTC.

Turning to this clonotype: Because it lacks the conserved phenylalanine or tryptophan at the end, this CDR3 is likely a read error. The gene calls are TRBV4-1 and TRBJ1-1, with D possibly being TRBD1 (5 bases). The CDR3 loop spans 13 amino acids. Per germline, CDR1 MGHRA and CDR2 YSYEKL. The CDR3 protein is CASSQDLGRGAFI. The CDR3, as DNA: TGTGCCAGCAGCCAAGATCTTGGAAGGGGCGCTTTCATT.

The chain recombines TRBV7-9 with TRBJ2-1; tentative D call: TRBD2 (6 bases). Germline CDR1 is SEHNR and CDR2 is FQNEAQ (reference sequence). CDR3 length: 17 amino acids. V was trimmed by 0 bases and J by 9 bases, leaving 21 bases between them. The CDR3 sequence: CASSLALSTSWMGEQFF. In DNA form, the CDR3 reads TGTGCCAGCAGCTTAGCCCTCTCTACTAGCTGGATGGGTGAGCAGTTCTTC.

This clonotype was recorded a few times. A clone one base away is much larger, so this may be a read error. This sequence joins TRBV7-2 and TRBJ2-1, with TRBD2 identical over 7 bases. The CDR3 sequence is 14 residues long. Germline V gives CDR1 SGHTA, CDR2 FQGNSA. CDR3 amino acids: CVSSTRLAHNEQFF. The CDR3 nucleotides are TGTGTCAGCAGCACTCGACTAGCCCACAATGAGCAGTTCTTC.

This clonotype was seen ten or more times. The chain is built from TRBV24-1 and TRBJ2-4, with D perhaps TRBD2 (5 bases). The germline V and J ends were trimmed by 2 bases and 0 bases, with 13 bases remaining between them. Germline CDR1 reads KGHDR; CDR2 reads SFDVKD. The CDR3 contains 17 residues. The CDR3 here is CATSDSVREGAKNIQYF. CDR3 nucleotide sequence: TGTGCCACCAGTGATTCCGTCCGGGAAGGAGCCAAAAACATTCAGTACTTC.